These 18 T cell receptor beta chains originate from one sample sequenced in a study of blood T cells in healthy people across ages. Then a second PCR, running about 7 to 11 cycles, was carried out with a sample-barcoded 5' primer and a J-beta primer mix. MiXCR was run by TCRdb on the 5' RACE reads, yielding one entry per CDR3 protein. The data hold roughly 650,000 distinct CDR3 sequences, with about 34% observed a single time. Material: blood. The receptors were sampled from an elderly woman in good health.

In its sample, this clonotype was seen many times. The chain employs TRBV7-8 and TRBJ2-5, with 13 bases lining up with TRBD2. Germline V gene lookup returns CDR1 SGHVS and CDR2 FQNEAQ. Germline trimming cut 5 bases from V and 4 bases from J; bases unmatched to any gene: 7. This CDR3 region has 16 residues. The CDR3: CASSPRTSGGGETQYF. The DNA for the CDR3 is TGTGCCAGCAGCCCCCGGACTAGCGGGGGAGGAGAGACCCAGTACTTC.

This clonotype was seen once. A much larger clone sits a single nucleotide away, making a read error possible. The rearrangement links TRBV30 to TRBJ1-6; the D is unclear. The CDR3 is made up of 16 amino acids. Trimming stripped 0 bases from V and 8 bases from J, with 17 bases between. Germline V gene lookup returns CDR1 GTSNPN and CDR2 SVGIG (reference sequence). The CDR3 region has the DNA TGTGCCTGGAGTGTCGAGCGAGTAAGGAGGGATTCACCCCTCCACTTT. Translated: CAWSVERVRRDSPLHF.

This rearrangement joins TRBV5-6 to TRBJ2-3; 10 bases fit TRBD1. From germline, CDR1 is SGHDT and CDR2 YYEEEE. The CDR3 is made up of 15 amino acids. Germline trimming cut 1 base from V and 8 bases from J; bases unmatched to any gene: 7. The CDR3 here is CASSLPPGTGVTQYF. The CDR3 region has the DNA TGTGCCAGCAGCTTGCCCCCCGGGACAGGGGTTACGCAGTATTTT.

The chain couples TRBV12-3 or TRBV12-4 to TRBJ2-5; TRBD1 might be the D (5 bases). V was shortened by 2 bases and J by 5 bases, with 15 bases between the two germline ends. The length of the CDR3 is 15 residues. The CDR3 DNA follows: TGTGCCAGCAGTTTATTATTCGGCAGGGTGGAGACCCAGTACTTC. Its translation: CASSLLFGRVETQYF.

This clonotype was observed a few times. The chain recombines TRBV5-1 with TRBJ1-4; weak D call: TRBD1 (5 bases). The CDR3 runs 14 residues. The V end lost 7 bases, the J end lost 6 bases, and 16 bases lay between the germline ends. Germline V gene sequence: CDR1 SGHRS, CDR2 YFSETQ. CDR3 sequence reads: CASGGGRKDEKLFF. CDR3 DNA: TGCGCCAGCGGTGGGGGTAGGAAAGATGAAAAACTGTTTTTT. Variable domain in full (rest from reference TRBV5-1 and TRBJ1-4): KAGVTQTPRYLIKTRGQQVTLSCSPISGHRSVSWYQQTPGQGLQFLFEYFSETQRNKGNFPGRFSGRQFSNSRSEMNVSTLELGDSALYLCASGGGRKDEKLFFGSGTQLSVL.

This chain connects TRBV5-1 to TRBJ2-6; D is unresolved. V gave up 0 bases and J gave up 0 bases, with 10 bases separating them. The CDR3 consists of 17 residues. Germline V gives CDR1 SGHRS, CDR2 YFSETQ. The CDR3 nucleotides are TGCGCCAGCAGCTTGGCTCTCAGAACCTCTGGGGCCAACGTCCTGACTTTC. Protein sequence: CASSLALRTSGANVLTF.

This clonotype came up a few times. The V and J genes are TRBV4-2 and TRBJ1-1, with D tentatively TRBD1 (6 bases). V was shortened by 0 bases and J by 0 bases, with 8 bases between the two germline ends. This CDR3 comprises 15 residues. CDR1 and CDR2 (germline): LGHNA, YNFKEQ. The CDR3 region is CASSQDGQMNTEAFF. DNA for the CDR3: TGTGCCAGCAGCCAAGATGGACAGATGAACACTGAAGCTTTCTTT.

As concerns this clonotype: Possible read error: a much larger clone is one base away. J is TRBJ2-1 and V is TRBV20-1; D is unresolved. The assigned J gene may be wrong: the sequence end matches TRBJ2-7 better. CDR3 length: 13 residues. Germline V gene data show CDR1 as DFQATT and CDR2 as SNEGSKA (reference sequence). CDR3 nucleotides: TGCAGTGTAGACGGAGCCTCCTACAATGAGCAGTACTTC. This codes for CSVDGASYNEQYF.

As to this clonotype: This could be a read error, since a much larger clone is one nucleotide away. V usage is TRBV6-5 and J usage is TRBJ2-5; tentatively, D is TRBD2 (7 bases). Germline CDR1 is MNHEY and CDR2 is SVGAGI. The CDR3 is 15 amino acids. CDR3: CASGYVGGGGETQYF. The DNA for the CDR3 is TGTGCCAGCGGTTACGTTGGGGGGGGCGGTGAGACCCAGTACTTC.

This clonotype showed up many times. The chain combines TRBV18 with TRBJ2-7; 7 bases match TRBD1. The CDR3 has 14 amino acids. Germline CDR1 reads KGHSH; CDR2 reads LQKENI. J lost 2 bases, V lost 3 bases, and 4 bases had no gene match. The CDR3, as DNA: TGTGCCAGCTCACCGACAGGGTCCCCCTACGAGCAGTACTTC. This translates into CASSPTGSPYEQYF.

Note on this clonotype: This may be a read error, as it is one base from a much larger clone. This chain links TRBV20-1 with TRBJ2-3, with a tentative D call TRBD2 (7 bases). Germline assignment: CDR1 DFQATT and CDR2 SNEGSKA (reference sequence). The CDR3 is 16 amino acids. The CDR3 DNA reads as TGCAGTGCTAATAACGGAGGGGGGGGTCCCACAGATACGCGGTATTTT. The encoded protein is CSANNGGGGPTDTRYF.

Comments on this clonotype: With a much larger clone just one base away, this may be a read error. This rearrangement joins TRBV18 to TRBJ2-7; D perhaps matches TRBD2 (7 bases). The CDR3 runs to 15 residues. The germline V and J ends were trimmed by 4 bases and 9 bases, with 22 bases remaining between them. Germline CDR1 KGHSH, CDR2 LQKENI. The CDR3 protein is CASSRKAGAKDGQYF. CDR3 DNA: TGTGCCAGCTCACGGAAGGCGGGGGCTAAGGACGGGCAGTACTTC.

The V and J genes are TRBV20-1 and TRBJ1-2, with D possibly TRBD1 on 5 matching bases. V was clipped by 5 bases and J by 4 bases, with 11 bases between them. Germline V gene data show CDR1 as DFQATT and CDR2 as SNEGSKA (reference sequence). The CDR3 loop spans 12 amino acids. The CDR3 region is CSAPDSIYGYTF. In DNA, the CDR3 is TGCAGTGCTCCCGACAGCATCTATGGCTACACCTTC.

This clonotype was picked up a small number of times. The CDR3 here is CASSHLGTGGTDTQYF. DNA of the CDR3: TGTGCCAGCAGCCACTTAGGGACAGGGGGCACAGATACGCAGTATTTT. The chain uses TRBV7-9 and TRBJ2-3, with 10 bases identical to TRBD1. Germline V lookup: CDR1 SEHNR, CDR2 FQNEAQ (reference sequence). The CDR3 runs to 16 residues. V lost 5 bases, J lost 1 base, and 6 bases stayed unmatched.

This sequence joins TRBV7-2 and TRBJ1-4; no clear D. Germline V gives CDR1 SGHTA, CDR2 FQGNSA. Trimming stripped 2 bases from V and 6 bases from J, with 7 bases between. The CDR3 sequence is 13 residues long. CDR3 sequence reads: CASSLSRDEKLFF. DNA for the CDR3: TGTGCCAGCAGCTTAAGTCGGGATGAAAAACTGTTTTTT.

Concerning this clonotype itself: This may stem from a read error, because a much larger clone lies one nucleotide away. The CDR3 region has the DNA TGTGCCAGCAGCCAGGGCATAGAGCAGTACTTC. Translating gives CASSQGIEQYF. The rearrangement uses TRBV3-1 and TRBJ2-5; the D is unclear. The CDR3 contains 11 residues. Trimming took 3 bases from V and 11 from J, leaving 10 bases between them. Per the germline V gene, CDR1 is LGHDT and CDR2 is YNNKEL (reference sequence).

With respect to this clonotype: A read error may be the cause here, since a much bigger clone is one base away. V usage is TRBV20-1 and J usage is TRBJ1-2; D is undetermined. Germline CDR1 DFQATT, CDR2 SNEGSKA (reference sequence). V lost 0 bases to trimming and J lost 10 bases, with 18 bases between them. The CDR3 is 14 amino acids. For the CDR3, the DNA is TGCAGTGCTAGAGATATTCAGGCCCCTGATGACTACACCTTC. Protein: CSARDIQAPDDYTF.

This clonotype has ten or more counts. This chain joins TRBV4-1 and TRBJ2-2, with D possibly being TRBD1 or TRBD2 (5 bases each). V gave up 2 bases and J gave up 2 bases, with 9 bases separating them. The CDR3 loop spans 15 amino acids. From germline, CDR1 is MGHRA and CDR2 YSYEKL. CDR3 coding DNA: TGCGCCAGCAGCCAACGGGACCTTAACACCGGGGAGCTGTTTTTT. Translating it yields CASSQRDLNTGELFF.